Here is one T cell receptor beta chain with its context. The sample comes from a study of blood T cell repertoires in COVID-19. Turning to the study itself: Italy, Spain and the United States were the sources of the convalescent and acute COVID-19 samples. The analysed material was cDNA or gDNA that came from T cells, B-cell-depleted T cells, or PBMCs.

In the study's own analysis: Counts of nucleated cells, estimated from reference gene primer amplification, were obtained. Using immunoSEQ multiplex PCR, the repertoire was profiled, and TCRdb retains in-frame clones only, with some absent. From that table come the V and J calls and clone size; the DNA was used to work out D and trimming. The repertoire includes about 38,000 clones, around 96% of them detected once, and 4.1% sits in the top ten. Germline V CDR1 and CDR2: SGHDT, YYEEEE. The CDR3 is 13 residues long. Trimming removed 1 base at V and 8 bases at J, with 10 bases between. The V call is TRBV5-6, the J call TRBJ2-1; D possibly corresponds to TRBD2 (6 bases). Sequencing was performed on peripheral blood. This TCR came from a human donor with active COVID-19. The donor label of this sample is uncertain. The CDR3 bases are TGTGCCAGCAGCTTGATAGCGGTGGATGAGCAGTTCTTC. Protein product: CASSLIAVDEQFF.